This entry lists 28 T cell receptor beta chains sequenced from one sample in a study of blood T cell repertoires in COVID-19. Method: immunoSEQ multiplex PCR; TCRdb's copy keeps in-frame clones and lacks some. Seen here are over 200,000 clones, around 83% observed once, and the top ten hold roughly 6.2%. The sequencing input was PBMCs or T cells enriched from blood (not recorded which). These receptors came from a woman aged 40-49 years who had recovered from COVID-19.

The sample holds a few counts of this clone. The V gene is TRBV14, the J gene TRBJ2-7; no definite D call. From germline, CDR1 is SGHDN and CDR2 FVKESK. CDR3 size: 11 residues. V gave up 1 base and J gave up 6 bases, with 4 bases separating them. CDR3 sequence reads: CASSQVLEQYF. The CDR3 bases are TGTGCCAGCAGCCAAGTACTCGAGCAGTACTTC.

This clone showed up just once. V and J are TRBV4-3 and TRBJ2-1; the D gene is possibly TRBD2 (5 bases). From germline, CDR1 is LGHNA and CDR2 YSLEER. Deletions cut 3 bases from V and 7 bases from J, with 19 bases between. The CDR3 is made up of 16 amino acids. The CDR3 spells CASSHNPVEADNEQFF. CDR3 nucleotides: TGCGCCAGCAGCCACAACCCAGTGGAGGCAGATAATGAGCAGTTCTTC.

The chain is built from TRBV10-3 and TRBJ2-3; D is perhaps TRBD2 (6 bases). The CDR3 spans 15 residues. The V end was cut by 5 bases, the J end by 1 base, with 13 bases between. Germline V gene lookup returns CDR1 ENHRY and CDR2 SYGVKD. The CDR3 bases are TGTGCCATCAGTTCTTTGGGGGGTCGCACAGATACGCAGTATTTT. Translation: CAISSLGGRTDTQYF.

The gene calls are TRBV29-1 and TRBJ2-1; D gene unclear. CDR1 is SQVTM and CDR2 is ANQGSEA in the germline V gene. V lost 7 bases to trimming and J lost 7 bases, with 14 bases between them. The CDR3 is 12 amino acids. CDR3 amino acids: CSAASTANEQFF. The CDR3 DNA is TGCAGCGCTGCCTCCACAGCAAATGAGCAGTTCTTC.

The chain employs TRBV6-2 or TRBV6-3 and TRBJ2-3, with 13 bases identical to TRBD2. The CDR3 length is 16 residues. Per germline, CDR1 MNHEY and CDR2 SVGEGT. The V segment lost 5 bases and the J segment 6 bases; nucleotides outside the gene matches: 8. The CDR3 DNA sequence: TGTGCCAGCAGTACGAGGACTAGCGGGAGAGGGGATACGCAGTATTTT. The encoded protein is CASSTRTSGRGDTQYF.

This clone was counted a single time. The chain couples TRBV25-1 to TRBJ1-1; D unclear. Germline V gene data show CDR1 as MGHDK and CDR2 as SYGVNS. V lost 6 bases and J 0 bases, leaving 11 bases between the germline ends. The CDR3 totals 14 residues. The CDR3 spells CASSGSAMNTEAFF. CDR3 in DNA: TGTGCCAGCAGCGGGTCAGCCATGAACACTGAAGCTTTCTTT.

This sequence joins TRBV5-6 and TRBJ2-1; 10 bases map to TRBD2. The junction had 6 bases not matched to a gene; V was cut back by 4 bases and J by 5 bases. CDR3 size: 15 residues. The germline CDR1 and CDR2 sequences are SGHDT and YYEEEE. The CDR3 sequence is CASSVLAGANNEQFF. The CDR3 DNA follows: TGTGCCAGCAGCGTCCTAGCGGGGGCTAACAATGAGCAGTTCTTC.

The chain is built from TRBV7-2 and TRBJ2-7, with 9 positions matching TRBD2. The CDR3 spans 16 residues. Germline values: CDR1 SGHTA, CDR2 FQGNSA. The V and J ends lost 2 bases and 6 bases, in that order; junction bases with no gene match: 11. CDR3 in DNA: TGTGCCAGCAGCTTATTGATCCAGCGGGAGGAGGGCGAGCAGTACTTC. Amino acids: CASSLLIQREEGEQYF.

The chain combines TRBV29-1 with TRBJ2-3; D gene unclear. CDR1 is SQVTM, CDR2 ANQGSEA, per germline. The CDR3 has 14 amino acids. The V end lost 4 bases, the J end lost 3 bases, and 14 bases lay between the germline ends. The chain's CDR3 is CSVVEHQWTDTQYF. In nucleotides, the CDR3 is TGCAGCGTTGTGGAGCATCAATGGACAGATACGCAGTATTTT.

V gene TRBV10-3 combines with J gene TRBJ1-4, with a tentative D call TRBD1 (6 bases). Germline values: CDR1 ENHRY, CDR2 SYGVKD. V lost 2 bases, J lost 9 bases, and 16 bases lay in between. This CDR3 has 15 residues. The CDR3 nucleotides are TGTGCCATCAGTGAGGAAGGGGGAAGGACAAAAAAACTGTTTTTT. It translates to CAISEEGGRTKKLFF.

The chain links TRBV18 to TRBJ2-5; tentative D call: TRBD2 (6 bases). The CDR3 spans 14 residues. Germline V gene lookup returns CDR1 KGHSH and CDR2 LQKENI. Between the trimmed V and J ends, which lost 2 bases and 1 base, there was a span of 8 bases. The DNA of the CDR3 is TGTGCCAGCTCACCAGGACTAAGCCAAGAGACCCAGTACTTC. Translated, it gives CASSPGLSQETQYF.

V usage is TRBV18 and J usage is TRBJ1-2; TRBD1 matches 9 bases. V shed 2 bases, J shed 3 bases, and the junction held 1 base outside the gene matches. This CDR3 has 14 amino acids. Germline-derived CDR1 and CDR2 are KGHSH and LQKENI. This CDR3 reads CASSPRTGDYGYTF. In DNA form, the CDR3 reads TGTGCCAGCTCACCAAGGACAGGGGACTATGGCTACACCTTC.

This clone was detected a few times. This chain uses TRBV27 with TRBJ2-3; TRBD2 agrees at 12 bases. This CDR3 region has 18 residues. With 1 base clipped from V and 3 bases from J, the junction kept 8 bases outside the gene matches. Germline V CDR1 and CDR2: MNHEY, SMNVEV (reference sequence). CDR3 in amino acids: CASSLWTSGMKGTDTQYF. CDR3 DNA: TGTGCCAGCAGTTTATGGACTAGCGGGATGAAAGGGACAGATACGCAGTATTTT.

The chain employs TRBV7-8 and TRBJ2-7; 8 bases match TRBD2. Germline V gene sequence: CDR1 SGHVS, CDR2 FQNEAQ. J was trimmed by 9 bases and V by 6 bases; bases with no gene match: 10. This CDR3 has 13 amino acids. The CDR3 reads CASSSGGEPRQYV. The CDR3 nucleotides are TGTGCCAGCAGTTCGGGGGGGGAGCCGAGGCAGTACGTC.

The rearrangement links TRBV19 to TRBJ1-5, with 12 bases aligning to TRBD1. Germline CDR1 is LNHDA and CDR2 is SQIVND (reference sequence). V shed 5 bases, J shed 5 bases, and the junction held 7 bases outside the gene matches. The CDR3 is 16 residues long. For the CDR3, the DNA is TGTGCCAGTAGTCCCCGGGACAGGGGGCGCGATCAGCCCCAGCATTTT. This translates into CASSPRDRGRDQPQHF.

This clone has only a few counts. The V and J genes are TRBV6-6 and TRBJ1-2, with D hard to call. This CDR3 has 13 amino acids. The V end lost 6 bases, the J end lost 7 bases, and 15 bases lay between the germline ends. Germline V gene sequence: CDR1 MNHNY, CDR2 SVGAGI (reference sequence). Here the CDR3 DNA reads TGTGCCAGCAGCCAAGAGGGTGCTGGTGGCTACACCTTC. Its translation: CASSQEGAGGYTF.

This clone was seen a single time. The chain is built from TRBV10-1 and TRBJ2-2; TRBD2 agrees at 7 bases. V dropped 0 bases and J dropped 0; count of bases not matched to a gene: 4. The CDR3 spans 17 residues. The germline V gene has CDR1 WNHNN and CDR2 SYGVQD (reference sequence). The CDR3 reads CASSESTSTANTGELFF. The CDR3 coding sequence is TGCGCCAGCAGTGAGTCGACTAGCACCGCGAACACCGGGGAGCTGTTTTTT.

The rearrangement joins TRBV10-2 to TRBJ2-1; D remains unclear. Trimming pared 0 bases from V and 6 bases from J, leaving 9 bases between. Germline assignment: CDR1 WSHSY and CDR2 SAAADI. The CDR3 is made up of 14 amino acids. For the CDR3, the DNA is TGCGCCAGCAGTGAGTCGATCCCGGGCAATGAGCAGTTCTTC. Protein product: CASSESIPGNEQFF.

The chain couples TRBV27 to TRBJ1-1; D unresolved. With 2 bases removed from V and 0 bases from J, the gap between germline ends came to 10 bases. Germline V gives CDR1 MNHEY, CDR2 SMNVEV (reference sequence). The CDR3 sequence is 15 residues long. The CDR3 nucleotides are TGTGCCAGCAGTTTAACACAGTTTATGAACACTGAAGCTTTCTTT. It specifies CASSLTQFMNTEAFF.

The rearrangement links TRBV4-1 to TRBJ2-7; D unresolved. Germline values: CDR1 MGHRA, CDR2 YSYEKL. CDR3 length equals 17 residues. V lost 2 bases to trimming and J lost 0 bases, with 17 bases between them. The CDR3 protein is CASSQIPLRRNSYEQYF. CDR3 DNA: TGCGCCAGCAGCCAAATCCCACTGAGGCGGAACTCCTACGAGCAGTACTTC.

This chain joins TRBV3-1 (or the pseudogene TRBV3-2) and TRBJ1-5, with 9 bases lining up with TRBD1. The CDR3 loop spans 18 amino acids. The junction had 7 bases not matched to a gene; V was cut back by 1 base and J by 0 bases. The germline gives CDR1 LGHDT, CDR2 YNNKEL (reference sequence). In nucleotides, the CDR3 is TGTGCCAGCAGCCAAGGGGTGGGACAGGGCCTTAGCAATCAGCCCCAGCATTTT. Translated, it gives CASSQGVGQGLSNQPQHF.

The genes are TRBV19 and TRBJ1-1; 8 bases agree with TRBD1. V trimming: 5 bases; J trimming: 1 base; junction bases outside the gene matches: 3. This CDR3 has 14 residues. Germline lookup yields CDR1 LNHDA and CDR2 SQIVND (reference sequence). The CDR3: CASSADRENTEAFF. In DNA form, the CDR3 reads TGTGCCAGTAGTGCGGACAGGGAGAACACTGAAGCTTTCTTT.

The rearrangement uses TRBV27 and TRBJ2-7; D might be TRBD2 (6 bases). Germline loops: CDR1 MNHEY, CDR2 SMNVEV (reference sequence). V shed 8 bases and J shed 7 bases, with 9 bases lying between them. This CDR3 is built from 10 residues. This CDR3 is CASLAGEQYV. DNA of the CDR3: TGTGCCAGCCTGGCGGGAGAGCAGTACGTC.

The DNA of the CDR3 is TGTGCCAGCATGGGGACAGGGGAATTACAAGAGACCCAGTACTTC. Residues: CASMGTGELQETQYF. The rearrangement joins TRBV6-5 to TRBJ2-5; 10 nucleotides agree with TRBD1. The V segment lost 7 bases and the J segment 2 bases; nucleotides outside the gene matches: 7. CDR1 MNHEY and CDR2 SVGAGI come from the germline V gene. The CDR3 extends over 15 amino acids.

The V gene is TRBV6-6, the J gene TRBJ1-2; the match to TRBD1 covers 8 bases. Trimming took 5 bases from V and 7 from J; bases not matched to a gene: 9. This CDR3 contains 14 residues. Germline V gene sequence: CDR1 MNHNY, CDR2 SVGAGI (reference sequence). Here the CDR3 reads CASSDGQGHRGYTF. The CDR3 DNA reads TGTGCCAGCAGTGACGGACAGGGCCATCGTGGCTACACCTTC.

The chain recombines TRBV28 with TRBJ2-2; D perhaps matches TRBD2 (5 bases). Germline V lookup: CDR1 MDHEN, CDR2 SYDVKM. The CDR3 totals 18 residues. V shed 6 bases and J shed 4 bases, with 24 bases lying between them. The CDR3, as DNA: TGTGCCAGCAGCCTGAGGGATGGCGGAAAAAGCGGCACCGGGGAGCTGTTTTTT. Amino acid sequence: CASSLRDGGKSGTGELFF.

The chain joins TRBV11-2 to TRBJ2-2; the D is unclear. Germline CDR1 SGHAT, CDR2 FQNNGV. CDR3 length: 17 amino acids. Trimming pared 3 bases from V and 2 bases from J, leaving 16 bases between. This chain's CDR3 is CASSLSSGFPNTGELFF. DNA for the CDR3: TGTGCCAGCAGCTTGTCTAGTGGTTTCCCTAACACCGGGGAGCTGTTTTTT.

The DNA for the CDR3 is TGTGCCAGCAGCCGAAGCCCAGGGGCCCACTATGGCTACACCTTC. Translating it yields CASSRSPGAHYGYTF. The chain has TRBV3-1 (or the pseudogene TRBV3-2) and TRBJ1-2; weak D call: TRBD1 (6 bases). The CDR3 loop spans 15 amino acids. In germline, CDR1 is LGHDT, CDR2 YNNKEL (reference sequence). The V end lost 4 bases, the J end lost 3 bases, and 15 bases lay between the germline ends.